This entry describes one TCR beta chain. Its antigen specificity is not known. No base qualities exist here, and no much larger clone lies one base off it. Following the manufacturer's recommendations, the immunoSEQ kit was used to generate TCR beta libraries from genomic DNA. Library preparation used a first multiplex PCR with proprietary primers, then a second PCR adding unique barcodes, with bead cleanups after each round. A kit-provided positive control reaction and a negative control reaction were included in every sample batch. The final libraries were assessed on an Agilent 4200 TapeStation D1000 ScreenTape, pooled by volume, and quantified by qPCR. Sequencing ran on an Illumina NextSeq500 with a MidOutput 150-cycle cartridge, using 156 Read1 and 15 Index1 cycles with kit custom primers. The pooled library was loaded at 0.95 to 1 pM with 20% PhiX control spiked in. The original methods were these. Vendor-processed data were analyzed in R, and a clonotype was defined as all T cells sharing the same CDR3 nucleotide sequence. In the clone abundance analyses, frequencies were normalized to the 10,000 most abundant clones in each sample. Public T cell clones, averaging fewer than five per sample, were removed before analysis. A difference in abundance of at least 32-fold between compartments was used to define tumor-enriched and baseline blood-enriched clonotypes. A beta-binomial differential abundance model was applied to find clonotypes that expanded or contracted between blood time points. Tumor-blood repertoire similarity was measured with the Baroni-Urbani and Buser coefficient, and groups were compared using two-tailed Wilcoxon tests in R. Sourced from immuneACCESS, this table was stored by TCRdb with only in-frame sequences that have V and J called. A share of the clones is absent; for the studies checked, an unresolved V gene accounts for under half, and the remainder has no known explanation. V and J calls and clone size are as listed in that table; D and trimming were resolved from the DNA. The sample data list about 140,000 clones, and around four fifths of these were observed just once. Jointly, the top ten make up around a quarter of the sample.

The record originates from a study of radiation and T cells in renal cell carcinoma (dated by TCRdb to 2018 to 2020). For the wider study: Samples came from a clinical trial, in which primary renal cell carcinomas received 15 Gy stereotactic body radiation therapy followed by nephrectomy 4 weeks later. In total, approximately 54 samples, comprising around 25 tumors and some 27 peripheral blood samples, were subjected to TCR beta sequencing. In the 45 to 65 samples combined, roughly 4.4 million unique CDR3 nucleotide sequences were found, encoding 2.5 million to 3 million unique CDR3 amino acid sequences.

CDR3 length: 18 amino acids, cysteine to phenylalanine. The retained sequence is limited to the CDR3, 54 bases, with the frame set at the first base. Taken from the germline V gene, the CDR1 and CDR2 loops are SGDLS and YYNGEE. Trimming removed 0 bases from V and 6 bases from J; the gene matches leave 12 bases unexplained. The sample's time point label, in plain terms: baseline pretreatment blood. The label giving this sample's treatment or condition can be read as: 15 Gy SBRT to primary tumor, nephrectomy 4 weeks later. To follow tumor-enriched clonotypes, serial peripheral blood was collected from radiation-treated patients at baseline and at 2 weeks and 4 weeks after SBRT. Every patient had renal cell carcinoma of clear cell pathology. Genomic DNA for TCR sequencing was prepared using the QIAamp DNA Blood Mini Kit (Qiagen). Only samples passing all quality control checks were included in the analyses.

Study-level results and caveats: Because no pretreatment tumor biopsies were available, whether clonotypes were present in the tumor at baseline could not be determined. The single-armed trial design could not address effects of radiation dose or scheduling on the TCR repertoire. Top tumor clonotypes rose in blood from baseline to 2 weeks post-radiation, then contracted by 4 weeks, suggesting transient expansion of tumor-resident clones. Changes in the blood repertoire were not tracked past 4 weeks after treatment.

This clonotype was sampled from a woman in her fifties or sixties with renal cell carcinoma. The rearranged segments are TRBV9 and TRBJ2-2; 9 bases in the junction line up with TRBD2. Sequences were derived from blood, sampled from a patient whose treatment included radiotherapy and nephrectomy. The nucleotides are TGTGCCAGCAGCGTAGCTCCTAGCGGGGCATGGGGCTCCGGGGAGCTGTTTTTT. It translates as CASSVAPSGAWGSGELFF.